The present entry profiles one TCR beta chain with its context. The CDR3 consists of 16 residues. V shed 0 bases and J shed 4 bases, with 15 bases lying between them. Germline assignment: CDR1 MGHRA and CDR2 YSYEKL. One entry per CDR3 protein, called by TCRdb with MiXCR from the 5' RACE reads. The data show around 280,000 distinct CDR3 sequences, 8% to 9% seen once. The sample belongs to a study of identical twins. These data were also reused for a study on yellow fever vaccine responses in identical twins.

This TCR came from a woman under 30 in good health. V usage is TRBV4-1 and J usage is TRBJ1-2; D ambiguous. The sequenced sample was memory (CD45RO+) T cells sorted from blood. The CDR3 sequence is CASSQETGARSYGYTF. In DNA form, the CDR3 reads TGCGCCAGCAGCCAAGAGACCGGCGCCCGCTCCTATGGCTACACCTTC.